The rows below give T cell receptor beta chains drawn from one sample of a study of blood T cell repertoires in COVID-19. Measured with immunoSEQ multiplex PCR; TCRdb has only the in-frame clones, and not every one. The table includes about 14,000 clones, 70% to 90% detected once. Material: peripheral blood. Source of these receptors: a human donor in a cohort sampled during active COVID-19. Both conserved end residues are part of each CDR3. A D gene is named only where the DNA matches it firmly. Size is stated for part of the rows, as once, few or many counts, or as a class when the clone is expanded.

J,V,size,D,DNA,CDR3
TRBJ1-5,TRBV6-2/TRBV6-3,.,.,TGTGCCAGCAGTTACGAAGGGGTCAGCAATCAGCCCCAGCATTTT,CASSYEGVSNQPQHF
TRBJ1-5,TRBV19,.,.,TGTGCCAGTTCCGGGACAAACCGCAATCAGCCCCAGCATTTT,CASSGTNRNQPQHF
TRBJ2-5,TRBV5-5,.,.,TGTGCCAGCAGCTTCCCAGGGAGGACGGAGACCCAGTACTTC,CASSFPGRTETQYF
TRBJ2-2,TRBV2,once,TRBD1,TGTGCCAGGCGACAGGGGAACACCGGGGAGCTGTTTTTT,CARRQGNTGELFF
TRBJ1-2,TRBV4-2,.,.,TGTGCCAGCAGCCAAGATGGTCAGGGTCGGGGCTACACCTTC,CASSQDGQGRGYTF
TRBJ1-6,TRBV27,once,.,TGTGCCAGCAGATTAAGGGGGTCCTATAATTCACCCCTCCACTTT,CASRLRGSYNSPLHF
TRBJ1-2,TRBV5-4,.,TRBD1,TGTGCCAGCAGCTTCGAGACAGGGTCCTATGGCTACACCTTC,CASSFETGSYGYTF
TRBJ2-7,TRBV3-1/TRBV3-2,.,TRBD2,TGTGCCAGCAGCCAAGACTGGCGGGGGATTACCTACGAGCAGTACTTC,CASSQDWRGITYEQYF
TRBJ2-5,TRBV6-5,.,TRBD1,TGTGCCAGTAACAGGGGCTTACAAGAGACCCAGTACTTC,CASNRGLQETQYF
TRBJ2-5,TRBV2,.,.,TGTGCCAGCACAAGACAGGCACGAACGGAGACCCAGTACTTC,CASTRQARTETQYF
TRBJ1-2,TRBV6-2/TRBV6-3,few,TRBD1,TGTGCCAGCAGCCCTCGGGACAGGTGGTCTAACTATGGCTACACCTTC,CASSPRDRWSNYGYTF
TRBJ2-2,TRBV27,.,TRBD1,TGTGCCAGCAGACTACAGGGGGGTCCTACCGGGGAGCTGTTTTTT,CASRLQGGPTGELFF
TRBJ1-1,TRBV19,.,.,TGTGCCAGTAGAACCCGGGGATCTGAAGCTTTCTTT,CASRTRGSEAFF
TRBJ1-1,TRBV6-5,.,.,TGTGCCAGCAGTCTCCAGGCCGTGAACACTGAAGCTTTCTTT,CASSLQAVNTEAFF
TRBJ2-7,TRBV5-1,once,TRBD1,TGCGCCAGCAAGGGACAGGGTGAATCCTACGAGCAGTACTTC,CASKGQGESYEQYF
TRBJ1-4,TRBV2,.,TRBD1,TGTGCCAGCAGGGGGACAGGCCAGGGTGAAAAACTGTTTTTT,CASRGTGQGEKLFF
TRBJ2-3,TRBV7-2,.,TRBD2,TGTGCCAGCAGCTTCTTAGTGCGGGGGGACAAAGATACGCAGTATTTT,CASSFLVRGDKDTQYF
TRBJ2-2,TRBV3-1/TRBV3-2,.,.,TGTGCCAGCAGCCCAGGAGGGGAATGGGCCGGGGAGCTGTTTTTT,CASSPGGEWAGELFF
TRBJ1-5,TRBV7-6,.,.,TGTGCCAGCAGCTTAGGGGCGGGGGTCGGTCAGCCCCAGCATTTT,CASSLGAGVGQPQHF
TRBJ1-2,TRBV7-2,.,.,TGTGCCAGCAGTTTAGGGGCAGCTTCGACATTTAACTATGGCTACACCTTC,CASSLGAASTFNYGYTF
TRBJ1-1,TRBV19,.,TRBD1,TGTGCCAGTAGTAGCCGACAGGGAAGACCGAACACTGAAGCTTTCTTT,CASSSRQGRPNTEAFF
TRBJ2-7,TRBV3-1/TRBV3-2,.,TRBD1,TGTGCCAGCAGCCACGGGACAGGGGCCTACGAGCAGTACTTC,CASSHGTGAYEQYF
TRBJ2-3,TRBV19,.,TRBD1,TGTGCCAGTAGTACCAGCCTAAGGGACAGGGGGCGGTTAGATACGCAGTATTTT,CASSTSLRDRGRLDTQYF
TRBJ2-5,TRBV10-2,.,.,TGCGCCAGCAGTAACCCCCTCAGCGGCCAAGAGACCCAGTACTTC,CASSNPLSGQETQYF